Below, 28 T cell receptor beta chains from the same sample are listed, as sequenced in a study of CXCR3-negative and CXCR3-positive naive CD8 T cells (dated by TCRdb to 2018 to 2020). Summary of the overall study and its limitations: Compared with CXCR3-negative naive cells, CXCR3-positive naive cells had TRB CDR3s with higher hydrophobicity (lower Kidera factor 4), lower energy, and higher strength and volume indices.

These receptors' antigens are unknown. Data came from a NextSeq 550. The Human TCR Profiling Kit (MiLaboratory) was used to prepare UMI-labeled 5' RACE TRB cDNA libraries. The reads, reprocessed by TCRdb, yield one row per CDR3 protein sequence and no DNA. This sample's listing comprises 140,000 to 150,000 distinct CDR3 sequences. The biggest ten clones account for about 0.3% of the sample. The material sequenced was naive CXCR3+ CD8+ T cells from blood. The label giving this sample's cell subset or site can be read as: CD45RO-CCR7+CD27+CD95- naive CD8+ T cells expressing CXCR3 (TNR3+). Receptors were obtained from a human donor in good health. Some clones in this sample may be carry-over from other donors' samples.

This chain links TRBV4-1 with TRBJ2-3. This CDR3 region has 14 residues. The germline V gene encodes CDR1 MGHRA and CDR2 YSYEKL. The CDR3 reads CASSQVDSTDTQYF.

The V gene is TRBV7-3, the J gene TRBJ2-2; no DNA is available, so the TRBD1 call from TCRdb remains unchecked. Per germline, CDR1 SGHTA and CDR2 FQGTGA. The CDR3 runs to 15 residues. The CDR3: CASSLGTGRTGELFF.

The chain uses TRBV9 and TRBJ2-5; TCRdb outputs TRBD2, but without DNA this stays unchecked. Germline V gives CDR1 SGDLS, CDR2 YYNGEE. This CDR3 region has 14 residues. The CDR3 region is CASSRGANQETQYF. The full variable domain, rest sourced from reference TRBV9 and TRBJ2-5, is DSGVTQTPKHLITATGQRVTLRCSPRSGDLSVYWYQQSLDQGLQFLIQYYNGEERAKGNILERFSAQQFPDLHSELNLSSLELGDSALYFCASSRGANQETQYFGPGTRLLVL.

The chain links TRBV2 to TRBJ2-7; TCRdb selects TRBD1, and the lack of DNA leaves this call unchecked. Germline CDR1 and CDR2: SNHLY and FYNNEI. There are 15 residues in the CDR3. CDR3 sequence reads: CASKGAAASSYEQYF.

The chain has TRBV15 and TRBJ2-3. Per germline, CDR1 LNHNV and CDR2 YYDKDF (reference sequence). The CDR3 sequence is 11 residues long. This CDR3 is CATSISDTQYF.

This chain uses TRBV11-3 with TRBJ2-7; TCRdb names TRBD1, which stays unverified in the absence of DNA. This CDR3 is 14 amino acids long. The germline V gene has CDR1 SGHNT and CDR2 YENEEA. This chain's CDR3 is CASSKFTGNYEQYF.

The CDR3 is CASSLPSTVTGNTIYF. The V call is TRBV12-3 or TRBV12-4, the J call TRBJ1-3. CDR3 length: 16 amino acids.

This chain joins TRBV20-1 and TRBJ2-1; TCRdb selects TRBD1, and the lack of DNA leaves this call unchecked. Germline values: CDR1 DFQATT, CDR2 SNEGSKA (reference sequence). This CDR3 region has 13 residues. The CDR3 loop reads CSAMGQGYNEQFF.

This sequence joins TRBV28 and TRBJ2-7; absent DNA, TCRdb's TRBD2 call cannot be checked. CDR3 length: 20 amino acids. In germline, CDR1 is MDHEN, CDR2 SYDVKM. CDR3: CASSSPRLAGRTRNSYEQYF. The full variable domain, completed using reference TRBV28 and TRBJ2-7, is DVKVTQSSRYLVKRTGEKVFLECVQDMDHENMFWYRQDPGLGLRLIYFSYDVKMKEKGDIPEGYSVSREKKERFSLILESASTNQTSMYLCASSSPRLAGRTRNSYEQYFGPGTRLTVT.

The chain uses TRBV20-1 and TRBJ2-3; TCRdb's D call, TRBD1, is unchecked because there is no DNA. This CDR3 has 14 amino acids. Germline CDR1 DFQATT, CDR2 SNEGSKA (reference sequence). The CDR3 loop reads CSASGAGRTDTQYF.

The chain has TRBV9 and TRBJ2-7; the TCRdb call, TRBD2, lacks DNA for checking. The V gene's germline CDR1 is SGDLS and CDR2 YYNGEE. The CDR3 has 17 amino acids. CDR3 loop: CASSVGAGSGGSYEQYF.

The V and J genes are TRBV5-1 and TRBJ2-1; checking the TCRdb D call of TRBD2 is not possible without DNA. CDR1 and CDR2 (germline): SGHRS, YFSETQ. The CDR3 runs 17 residues. The CDR3 loop is CASSSYRREGSYNEQFF.

This chain links TRBV28 with TRBJ1-2. Per germline, CDR1 MDHEN and CDR2 SYDVKM. The CDR3 contains 15 residues. The CDR3 protein is CASREWVTSNYGYTF.

The chain employs TRBV11-2 and TRBJ2-7; TCRdb indicates TRBD1, and absent DNA this call remains unverified. The CDR3 runs to 13 residues. Germline V gene data show CDR1 as SGHAT and CDR2 as FQNNGV. The CDR3 loop reads CASSFSVGYEQYF.

The chain uses TRBV10-3 and TRBJ2-5; without DNA, the TCRdb call of TRBD2 cannot be checked. Germline lookup yields CDR1 ENHRY and CDR2 SYGVKD. CDR3 length equals 13 residues. The CDR3 reads CAIAGLAEETQYF.

V and J are TRBV20-1 and TRBJ1-1; TCRdb designates TRBD1, a call that cannot be tested without DNA. The CDR3 is 11 residues long. Germline V lookup: CDR1 DFQATT, CDR2 SNEGSKA (reference sequence). CDR3 loop: CSADQGSEAFF.

The gene calls are TRBV5-5 and TRBJ2-1; absent DNA, TCRdb's TRBD1 call cannot be checked. Germline V gene sequence: CDR1 SGHKS, CDR2 YYEKEE (reference sequence). The CDR3 loop spans 12 amino acids. CDR3 in amino acids: CASSLPPGILFF.

The chain carries TRBV5-6 and TRBJ1-1. CDR1 and CDR2 (germline): SGHDT, YYEEEE. This CDR3 has 15 amino acids. The CDR3 spells CASSLGGRAVTEAFF.

V usage is TRBV29-1 and J usage is TRBJ2-2; lacking DNA, the TRBD1 call made by TCRdb goes unchecked. CDR3 size: 13 residues. Germline CDR1 and CDR2: SQVTM and ANQGSEA. CDR3 amino acids: CSVVAGVTGELFF.

The chain couples TRBV7-8 to TRBJ2-7; with no DNA, the TCRdb D assignment of TRBD1 cannot be verified. The CDR3 has 17 residues. Per the germline V gene, CDR1 is SGHVS and CDR2 is FQNEAQ. The CDR3 loop reads CASSLGQGARTLREQYF.

V is TRBV6-2 or TRBV6-3 and J is TRBJ2-1. Germline V gene sequence: CDR1 MNHEY, CDR2 SVGEGT. The CDR3 length is 14 residues. The CDR3 sequence: CASSLLGSYNEQFF.

The V call is TRBV28, the J call TRBJ2-1; the D call from TCRdb, TRBD2, cannot be confirmed without DNA. The CDR3 has 12 residues. Germline V gene lookup returns CDR1 MDHEN and CDR2 SYDVKM. The CDR3 here is CASSPADNEQFF. Full variable domain (outside the CDR3, taken from reference TRBV28 and TRBJ2-1): DVKVTQSSRYLVKRTGEKVFLECVQDMDHENMFWYRQDPGLGLRLIYFSYDVKMKEKGDIPEGYSVSREKKERFSLILESASTNQTSMYLCASSPADNEQFFGPGTRLTVL.

V and J are TRBV7-6 and TRBJ2-1; TCRdb proposes TRBD2, but this gene call is untestable without DNA. The CDR3 spans 14 residues. Germline V gene lookup returns CDR1 SGHVS and CDR2 FNYEAQ. This CDR3 is CASSLVIDRAEQFF.

The V call is TRBV13, the J call TRBJ2-4; the TCRdb D gene call, TRBD2, has no DNA to confirm it. The length of the CDR3 is 15 residues. Per the germline V gene, CDR1 is PRHDT and CDR2 is FYEKMQ (reference sequence). CDR3 amino acids: CASSSRGVSGNIQYF.

This rearrangement joins TRBV6-5 to TRBJ2-5; TCRdb's D call, TRBD1, is unchecked because there is no DNA. The CDR3 is made up of 15 amino acids. The V gene's germline CDR1 is MNHEY and CDR2 SVGAGI. The CDR3 loop reads CASSYSGGSWETQYF.

J is TRBJ1-2 and V is TRBV6-5; no DNA is available, so the TRBD1 call from TCRdb remains unchecked. Looked up from germline, CDR1 is MNHEY and CDR2 is SVGAGI. The CDR3 is 15 residues long. The CDR3 is CASSYSNRGFYGYTF.

The rearrangement links TRBV5-6 to TRBJ2-1; TCRdb designates TRBD2, a call that cannot be tested without DNA. The germline V gene encodes CDR1 SGHDT and CDR2 YYEEEE. This CDR3 spans 15 amino acids. Here the CDR3 reads CASSFWTSPYNEQFF.

The gene calls are TRBV7-6 and TRBJ2-7; the TCRdb call, TRBD1, lacks DNA for checking. The CDR3 is made up of 13 amino acids. The germline gives CDR1 SGHVS, CDR2 FNYEAQ. The CDR3 loop reads CASSLGERPEQYF.